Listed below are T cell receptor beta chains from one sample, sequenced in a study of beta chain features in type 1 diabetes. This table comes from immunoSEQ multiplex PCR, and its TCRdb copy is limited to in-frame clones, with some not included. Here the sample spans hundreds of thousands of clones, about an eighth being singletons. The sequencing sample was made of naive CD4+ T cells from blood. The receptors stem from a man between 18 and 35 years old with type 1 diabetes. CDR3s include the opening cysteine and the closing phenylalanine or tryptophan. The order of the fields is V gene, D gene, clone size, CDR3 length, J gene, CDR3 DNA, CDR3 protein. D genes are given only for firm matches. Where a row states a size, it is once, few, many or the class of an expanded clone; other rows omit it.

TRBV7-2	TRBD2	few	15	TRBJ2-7	TGTGCCAGCAGTCCCCGGGGCGGGGGAGCCTACGAGCAGTACTTC	CASSPRGGGAYEQYF
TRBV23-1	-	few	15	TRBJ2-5	TGCGCCAGCAGTCCGAGAGTAAACCGCCAAGAGACCCAGTACTTC	CASSPRVNRQETQYF
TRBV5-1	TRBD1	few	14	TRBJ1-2	TGCGCCAGCAGCTCCGGGACAGGATCATCTGGCTACACCTTC	CASSSGTGSSGYTF
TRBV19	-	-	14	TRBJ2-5	TGTGCCAGTAGTGTGGCGGGGCCCCAAGAGACCCAGTACTTC	CASSVAGPQETQYF
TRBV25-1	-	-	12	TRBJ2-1	TGTGCCAGCCTCGCGGACTACAATGAGCAGTTCTTC	CASLADYNEQFF
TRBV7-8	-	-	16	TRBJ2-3	TGTGCCAGCACCTTGCGCCGGGACCCTAAGGATGATACGCAGTATTTT	CASTLRRDPKDDTQYF
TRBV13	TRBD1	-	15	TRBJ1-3	TGTGCCAGCAGCCTACAGACAGGGGGTGGAAACACCATATATTTT	CASSLQTGGGNTIYF
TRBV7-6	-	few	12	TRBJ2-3	TGTGCCAGCAGCCTAGACAGGGATACGCAGTATTTT	CASSLDRDTQYF
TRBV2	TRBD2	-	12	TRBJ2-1	TGTGCCAGCAGGGTAACGGGAGGTGAGCAGTTCTTC	CASRVTGGEQFF
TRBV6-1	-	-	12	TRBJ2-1	TGTGCCAGCAGTGAGACAGGCTATGAGCAGTTCTTC	CASSETGYEQFF
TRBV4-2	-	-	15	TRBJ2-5	TGTGCCAGCAGCCAAGGACATCAAGGGCAAGAGACCCAGTACTTC	CASSQGHQGQETQYF
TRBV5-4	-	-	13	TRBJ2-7	TGTGCCAGCAGCTTGCCGGGGCCTGACGAGCAGTACTTC	CASSLPGPDEQYF
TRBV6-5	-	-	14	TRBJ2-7	TGTGCCAGCAGTACGGAGACAGGATCCTACGAGCAGTACTTC	CASSTETGSYEQYF
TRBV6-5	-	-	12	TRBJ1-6	TGTGCCAGCAGTTCCTCTAATTCACCCCTCCACTTT	CASSSSNSPLHF
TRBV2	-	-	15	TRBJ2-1	TGTGCCACAACCTTACTAGCAGGGAGGGGGAATGAGCAGTTCTTC	CATTLLAGRGNEQFF
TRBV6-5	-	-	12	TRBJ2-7	TGTGCCAGCAGTTTGAAGGGGGGCGAGCAGTACTTC	CASSLKGGEQYF
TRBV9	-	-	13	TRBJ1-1	TGTGCCAGCAGCGGACAGCTGAACACTGAAGCTTTCTTT	CASSGQLNTEAFF
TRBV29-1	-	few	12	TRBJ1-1	TGCAGCGTTGGGGAGACAGCCACTGAAGCTTTCTTT	CSVGETATEAFF
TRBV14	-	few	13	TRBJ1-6	TGTGCCAGCAGCCAAGAGTGGGATTCACCCCTCCACTTT	CASSQEWDSPLHF
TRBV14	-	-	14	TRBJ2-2	TGTGCCAGCAGCCGGACGGTGAACACCGGGGAGCTGTTTTTT	CASSRTVNTGELFF
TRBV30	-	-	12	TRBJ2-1	TGTGCCTGGAGTGTAGGGGCCAATGAGCAGTTCTTC	CAWSVGANEQFF
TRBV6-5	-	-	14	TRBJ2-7	TGTGCCAGCAAGCCCGGGTTGAGCTCCTACGAGCAGTACTTC	CASKPGLSSYEQYF
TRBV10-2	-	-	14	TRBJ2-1	TGCGCCAGCAGTGTCCTCCGGGAGTACAATGAGCAGTTCTTC	CASSVLREYNEQFF